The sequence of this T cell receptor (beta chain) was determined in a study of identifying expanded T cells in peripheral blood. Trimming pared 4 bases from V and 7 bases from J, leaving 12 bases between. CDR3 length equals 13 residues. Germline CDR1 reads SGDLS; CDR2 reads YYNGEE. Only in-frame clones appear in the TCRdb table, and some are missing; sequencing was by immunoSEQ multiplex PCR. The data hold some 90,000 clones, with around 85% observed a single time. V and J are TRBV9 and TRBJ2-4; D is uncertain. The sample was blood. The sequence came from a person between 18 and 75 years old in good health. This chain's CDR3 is CASSPPGGNIQYF. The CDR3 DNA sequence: TGTGCCAGCAGCCCACCCGGTGGGAACATTCAGTACTTC.